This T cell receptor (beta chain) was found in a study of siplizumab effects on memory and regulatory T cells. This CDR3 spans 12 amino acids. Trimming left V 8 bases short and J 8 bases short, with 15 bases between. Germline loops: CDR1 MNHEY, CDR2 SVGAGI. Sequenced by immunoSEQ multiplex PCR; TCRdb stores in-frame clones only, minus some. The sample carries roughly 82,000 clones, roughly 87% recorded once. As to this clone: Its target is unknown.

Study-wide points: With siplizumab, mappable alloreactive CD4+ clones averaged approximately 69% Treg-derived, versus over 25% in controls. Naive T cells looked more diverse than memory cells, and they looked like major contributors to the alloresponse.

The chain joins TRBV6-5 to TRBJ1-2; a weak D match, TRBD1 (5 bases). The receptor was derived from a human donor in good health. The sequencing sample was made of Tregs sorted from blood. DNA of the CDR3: TGTGCCAGCGGCCAAGGGGCAGGAGGCTACACCTTC. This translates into CASGQGAGGYTF.